Presented here are 3 T cell receptor beta chains from one specimen sequenced in a study of cytomegalovirus exposure and HLA in healthy donors. PCR used 60 Vbeta primers and 13 Jbeta primers. Sequencing used immunoSEQ multiplex PCR; TCRdb keeps in-frame clones, though not all of them. This repertoire includes some 70,000 clones. What was sequenced was PBMCs. These receptors all stem from a female donor in good health and CMV-seropositive.

The chain carries TRBV15 and TRBJ2-1, with 13 bases identical to TRBD2. V dropped 5 bases and J dropped 8; count of bases not matched to a gene: 3. CDR1 is LNHNV, CDR2 YYDKDF, per germline (reference sequence). The CDR3 is 14 amino acids. CDR3 in DNA: TGTGCCACCAGCGGGACTAGCGGGATTGATGAGCAGTTCTTC. Translated: CATSGTSGIDEQFF.

J is TRBJ2-2 and V is TRBV9, with TRBD1 identical over 8 bases. The CDR3 extends over 16 amino acids. The V and J ends lost 7 bases and 2 bases, in that order; junction bases with no gene match: 10. The germline CDR1 and CDR2 sequences are SGDLS and YYNGEE. Here the CDR3 DNA reads TGTGCCAGCGCGACCGGGGACAGGTCAAACACCGGGGAGCTGTTTTTT. This encodes CASATGDRSNTGELFF.

CDR3 nucleotides: TGTGCCAGCGCCGGGACTGCTGGAAACACCATATATTTT. It codes for CASAGTAGNTIYF. J is TRBJ1-3 and V is TRBV19; TRBD1 might be the D (5 bases). Germline CDR1 is LNHDA and CDR2 is SQIVND (reference sequence). The CDR3 runs to 13 residues. V shed 9 bases and J shed 2 bases, with 11 bases lying between them.